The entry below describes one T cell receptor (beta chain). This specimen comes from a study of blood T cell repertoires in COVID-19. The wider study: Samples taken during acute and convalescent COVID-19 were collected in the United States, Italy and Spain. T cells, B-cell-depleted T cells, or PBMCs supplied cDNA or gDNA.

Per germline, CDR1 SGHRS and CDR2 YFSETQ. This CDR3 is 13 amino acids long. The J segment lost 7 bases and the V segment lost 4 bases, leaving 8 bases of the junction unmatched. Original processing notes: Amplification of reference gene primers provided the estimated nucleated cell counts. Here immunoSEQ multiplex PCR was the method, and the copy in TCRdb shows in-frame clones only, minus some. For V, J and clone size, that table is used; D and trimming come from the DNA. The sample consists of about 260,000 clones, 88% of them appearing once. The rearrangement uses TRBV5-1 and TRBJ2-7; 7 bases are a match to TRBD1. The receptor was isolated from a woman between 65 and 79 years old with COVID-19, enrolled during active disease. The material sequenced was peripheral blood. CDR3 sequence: CASSRQGRGEQYF. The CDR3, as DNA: TGCGCCAGCAGCCGACAGGGCCGAGGAGAGCAGTACTTC.